The sequence of this TCR beta chain was determined in a study of cytomegalovirus exposure and HLA in healthy donors. Overall study findings and caveats: In a later analysis, parvovirus B19, influenza, CMV and Epstein-Barr virus appeared linked to several top co-occurrence clusters. The study dropped some indistinguishable V segments, TRBV6-2 and TRBV6-3 among them.

Turning to this clone: Its specificity is not known.

The PCR made use of 60 Vbeta and 13 Jbeta primers. Clones were sequenced by immunoSEQ multiplex PCR, and TCRdb holds only the in-frame ones, with some missing. Here the sample spans some 100,000 clones, roughly four fifths being singletons. Losses at the gene ends were 0 bases for V and 0 bases for J; bases not matched to a gene: 1. Per the germline V gene, CDR1 is LGHNA and CDR2 is YSLEER. This CDR3 is 17 amino acids long. The chain couples TRBV4-3 to TRBJ2-2; TRBD2 aligns across 10 bases. Sequenced input: PBMCs. The source of this sequence is a male donor in good health and CMV-seropositive. CDR3 nucleotide sequence: TGCGCCAGCAGCCAAGACCTAGCGGGGGCGAACACCGGGGAGCTGTTTTTT. It encodes CASSQDLAGANTGELFF.